The sequence of this T cell receptor (beta chain) was determined in a study of T-cell reconstitution after alpha-beta-depleted transplantation in children. Study results and limitations: Several patients had high TCRbeta diversity at day 60; it came from surviving recipient T cells and thymic progenitors. T-cell counts and diversity were attributed mostly to newly produced T cells one year after transplant. After transplant, at about two months, alpha-beta T cells were reportedly derived from several hundred expanded graft clones.

Library preparation (for TCRbeta) was performed with unique molecular identifiers. From the PCR reads, TCRdb called clonotypes with MiXCR, one entry per CDR3 protein. This sample yields about 580,000 distinct CDR3 sequences, of which 20% to 25% are seen a single time; 11% to 15% belongs to the top ten. This CDR3 is 16 amino acids long. Germline V lookup: CDR1 SNHLY, CDR2 FYNNEI. Trimming shortened V by 1 base and J by 2 bases, and 14 bases separated the two germline ends. This clonotype showed up many times. Its antigen is unknown. The rearrangement links TRBV2 to TRBJ1-2, with D uncertain. The starting material was PBMCs, mostly from graft donor cells, obtained 360 days after TCRalphabeta/CD19-depleted stem cell transplant. The TCR sequence derives from a boy younger than two who had a stem cell transplant for acute myeloid leukemia, so the T cells may come from the graft donor. The CDR3 region has the DNA TGTGCCAGCAGTGAAGAAATGAAGGGATGGAACTATGGCTACACCTTC. Protein sequence: CASSEEMKGWNYGYTF.